This T cell receptor (beta chain) was obtained from a study of T-cell memory formation after mild COVID-19. Study-wide background: Across donors, TCR clusters were largely donor specific. Study results and limitations: CD4+ clones that contracted lay mainly in CM and EM; CD8+ ones lay in EMRA. Clones that contracted from day 15 to 85 were balanced CD4/CD8, while later expanders leaned CD4+.

Details on this clonotype: What it binds is not known.

5'RACE with constant-segment primers yielded barcoded, UMI-tagged TCR alpha and TCR beta cDNA libraries. TCRdb re-derived calls from the 5' RACE reads in MiXCR, one entry per CDR3 protein. Here the sample spans approximately 350,000 distinct CDR3 sequences, under 30% being singletons. Germline V gene data show CDR1 as SGDLS and CDR2 as YYNGEE. Deletions cut 3 bases from V and 6 bases from J, with 22 bases between. The CDR3 sequence is 16 residues long. Sequenced: PBMCs or a T cell subset sorted from them (not recorded which). The V and J genes are TRBV9 and TRBJ2-7; D might be TRBD1 (5 bases). This clonotype was obtained from an adult woman who had mild COVID-19 (a few samples of this study predate the infection). Cell type and time point are not known. DNA of the CDR3: TGTGCCAGCAGCGCTGAGGCAGGGTCAGTTTCGGTCGAGCAGTACTTC. This translates into CASSAEAGSVSVEQYF.